This TCR beta chain originates from a study of regulatory T cells in long-lasting Graves disease. This clonotype was seen many times. This sample's time point: newly diagnosed GD, antithyroid drugs for less than 3 months. Preparation of the TCR library used RNA extracted from PBMCs. Patients with Graves' disease were diagnosed by American Thyroid Association guidelines. CDR3-region Arm-PCR and iRepertoire HTBI primers produced the TCR beta libraries. TCRdb reprocessed the multiplex PCR reads with MiXCR, giving one entry per CDR3 protein. The sample lists 440,000 or so distinct CDR3 sequences, 16% occurring once. CDR1 and CDR2 from the germline V gene are DFQATT and SNEGSKA (reference sequence). The CDR3 totals 14 residues. V was trimmed by 6 bases and J by 2 bases, leaving 13 bases between them. The sample was also linked to a second study, of T cells in Graves' hyperthyroidism and ophthalmopathy. That source notes: Patients were excluded for uncontrolled infection, other autoimmune disease, pregnancy or lactation. For ophthalmopathy, model prediction preceded onset by a median 6.5 months.

This receptor was taken from a woman aged 30 to 39 with Graves disease. The chain links TRBV20-1 to TRBJ2-2; D is uncertain. This specimen was peripheral blood mononuclear cells (PBMCs), taken at new diagnosis, from a patient treated with antithyroid drugs. The CDR3 sequence is CSAPKSDNTGELFF. Written as DNA, the CDR3 is TGCAGTGCCCCGAAGTCTGATAACACCGGGGAGCTGTTTTTT.